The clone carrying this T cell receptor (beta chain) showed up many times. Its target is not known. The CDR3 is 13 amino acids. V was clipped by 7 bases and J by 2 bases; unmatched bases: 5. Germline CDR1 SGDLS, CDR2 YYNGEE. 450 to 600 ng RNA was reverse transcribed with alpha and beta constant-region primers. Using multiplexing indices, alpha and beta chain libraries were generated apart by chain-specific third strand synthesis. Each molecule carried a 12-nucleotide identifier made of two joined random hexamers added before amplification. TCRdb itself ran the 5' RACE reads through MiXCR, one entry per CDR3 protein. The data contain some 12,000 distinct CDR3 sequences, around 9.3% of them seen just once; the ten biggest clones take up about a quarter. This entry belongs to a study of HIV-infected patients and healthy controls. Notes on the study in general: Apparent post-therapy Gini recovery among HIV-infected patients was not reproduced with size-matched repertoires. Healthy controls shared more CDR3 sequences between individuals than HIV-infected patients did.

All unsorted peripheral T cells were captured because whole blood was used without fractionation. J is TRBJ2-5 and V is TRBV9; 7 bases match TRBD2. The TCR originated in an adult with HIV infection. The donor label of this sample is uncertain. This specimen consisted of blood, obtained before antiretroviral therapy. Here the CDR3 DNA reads TGTGCCAGCGGGTACGGGGGGCAAGAGACCCAGTACTTC. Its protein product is CASGYGGQETQYF. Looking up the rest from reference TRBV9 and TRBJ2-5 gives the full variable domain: DSGVTQTPKHLITATGQRVTLRCSPRSGDLSVYWYQQSLDQGLQFLIQYYNGEERAKGNILERFSAQQFPDLHSELNLSSLELGDSALYFCASGYGGQETQYFGPGTRLLVL.